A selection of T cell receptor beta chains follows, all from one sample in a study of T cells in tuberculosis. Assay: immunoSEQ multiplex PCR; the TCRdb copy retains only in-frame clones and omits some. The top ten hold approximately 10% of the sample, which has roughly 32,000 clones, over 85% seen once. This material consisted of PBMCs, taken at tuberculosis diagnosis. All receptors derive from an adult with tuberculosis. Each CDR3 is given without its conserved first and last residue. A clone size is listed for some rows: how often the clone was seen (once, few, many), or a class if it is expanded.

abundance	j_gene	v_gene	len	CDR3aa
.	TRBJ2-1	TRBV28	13	ASSGWTALYNEQF
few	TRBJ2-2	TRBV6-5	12	ASTRAGNTGELF
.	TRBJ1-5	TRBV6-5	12	ASSRDRFNQPQH
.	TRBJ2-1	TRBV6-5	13	ATIDSGGTNNEQF
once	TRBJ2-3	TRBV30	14	AWSGGLAGGADTQY
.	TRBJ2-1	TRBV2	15	ASSELAGPNSYNEQF
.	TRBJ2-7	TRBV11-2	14	ASSLEAGSGAYEQY
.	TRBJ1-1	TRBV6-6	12	ASRPGQGSAEAF
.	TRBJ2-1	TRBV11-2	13	ASSLVGTSGGEQF
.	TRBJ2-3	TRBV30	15	AWTRIIAGGPGDTQY
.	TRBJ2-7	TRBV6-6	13	ASSSQSSGSYEQY
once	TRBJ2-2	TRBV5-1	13	ASSLQGGSTGELF
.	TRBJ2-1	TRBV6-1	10	ASTVRYNEQF
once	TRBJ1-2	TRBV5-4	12	ASSLGEGNYGYT
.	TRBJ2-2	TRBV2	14	ASRFARGPNTGELF
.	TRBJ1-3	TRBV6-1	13	ASSQTGNSGNTIY
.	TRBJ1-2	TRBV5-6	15	ASSLERLRQGDYGYT
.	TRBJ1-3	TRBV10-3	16	AISEPQGLVGGGNTIY
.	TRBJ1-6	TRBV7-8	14	ASRPEATGQNSPLH
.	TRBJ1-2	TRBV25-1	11	ASSEYSGYGYT
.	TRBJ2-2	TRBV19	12	ASSKGAGVRELF
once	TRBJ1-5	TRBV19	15	ASSIEGQAYSNQPQH
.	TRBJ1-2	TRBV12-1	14	ASSFALGGFPYGYT